The clone carrying this T cell receptor (beta chain) appeared many times. Sample time point: pre-sensitization, week 0. Treatment of the sample: therapeutic diphenylcyclopropenone sensitization with weekly scalp DPC. These data are taken from a study of human T cells and chemical hapten exposure. Whole-study context: Subjects had 2% DPC placed on about 2 cm by about 2 cm of upper inner arm skin for sensitization. Patients additionally received therapeutic doses of diphenylcyclopropenone on the scalp once a week, and this continued throughout the approximately 23-week study.

The CDR3 loop spans 11 amino acids. Looked up from germline, CDR1 is SQVTM and CDR2 is ANQGSEA. Trimming took 2 bases from V and 5 from J, leaving 6 bases between them. During construction of the library, unique molecular identifiers were attached to individual cDNA molecules for quantitative, reproducible TCR counting. Each CDR3 protein is one row after TCRdb ran MiXCR on the RACE reads. The sample has roughly 380,000 distinct CDR3 sequences; 5.1% are singletons. The chain combines TRBV29-1 with TRBJ1-2; D uncertain. The receptor was isolated from a woman aged 50 to 60 with alopecia areata. Some clones in this sample may be carry-over from other donors' samples. The sample in question was whole blood, obtained in connection with sensitization to the hapten diphenylcyclopropenone (DPC). In nucleotides, the CDR3 is TGCAGCGTTGAAAGGGCTTATGGCTACACCTTC. The encoded protein is CSVERAYGYTF.